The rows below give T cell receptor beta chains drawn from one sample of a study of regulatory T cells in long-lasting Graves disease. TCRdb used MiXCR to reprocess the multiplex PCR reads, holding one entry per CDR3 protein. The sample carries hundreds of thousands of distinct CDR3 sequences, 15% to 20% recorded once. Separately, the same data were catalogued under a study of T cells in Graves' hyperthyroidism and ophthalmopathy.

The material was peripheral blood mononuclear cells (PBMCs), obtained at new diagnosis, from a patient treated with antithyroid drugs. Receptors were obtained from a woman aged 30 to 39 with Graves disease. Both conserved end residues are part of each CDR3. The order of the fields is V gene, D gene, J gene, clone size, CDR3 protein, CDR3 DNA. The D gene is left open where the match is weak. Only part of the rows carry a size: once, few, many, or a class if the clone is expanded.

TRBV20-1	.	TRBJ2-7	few	CSATNPTSFSYEQYF	TGCAGTGCAACAAACCCCACTAGCTTCTCCTACGAGCAGTACTTC
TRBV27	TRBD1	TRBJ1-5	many	CASSLGVRGGMDQPQHF	TGTGCCAGCAGTTTGGGGGTTAGAGGGGGCATGGATCAGCCCCAGCATTTT
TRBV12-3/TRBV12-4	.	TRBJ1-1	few	CASSAEGNTEAFF	TGTGCCAGCAGCGCCGAGGGAAACACTGAAGCTTTCTTT
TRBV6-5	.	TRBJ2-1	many	CASRDSGSGQFF	TGTGCCAGCAGGGACTCGGGCTCTGGGCAGTTCTTC
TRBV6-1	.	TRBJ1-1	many	CASSEQGSMNTEAFF	TGTGCCAGCAGTGAGCAAGGAAGCATGAACACTGAAGCTTTCTTT
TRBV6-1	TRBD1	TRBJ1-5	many	CASSGQIYQPQHF	TGTGCCAGTTCGGGACAGATCTATCAGCCCCAGCATTTT
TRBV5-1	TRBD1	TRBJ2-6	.	CASSLDRGPGANVLTF	TGCGCCAGCAGCTTGGACAGGGGACCTGGGGCCAACGTCCTGACTTTC
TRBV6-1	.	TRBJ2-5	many	CASSASGDKTQYF	TGTGCCAGCAGTGCATCCGGAGACAAGACCCAGTACTTC
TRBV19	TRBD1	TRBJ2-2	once	CASSNLRDRAGTGELFF	TGTGCCAGTAGTAACCTCCGGGACAGGGCGGGCACCGGGGAGCTGTTTTTT
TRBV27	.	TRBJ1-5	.	CASRAAWGANQPQHF	TGTGCCAGCAGGGCGGCGTGGGGTGCGAATCAGCCCCAGCATTTT
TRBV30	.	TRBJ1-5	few	CAWSSDSLHQPQHF	TGTGCCTGGAGTTCGGACAGCCTACATCAGCCCCAGCATTTT
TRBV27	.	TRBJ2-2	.	CASSPAGSGELFF	TGTGCCAGCAGTCCCGCGGGGAGCGGGGAGCTGTTTTTT
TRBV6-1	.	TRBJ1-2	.	CASRRTGTENGYTF	TGTGCCAGCAGACGAACCGGGACGGAGAATGGCTACACCTTC
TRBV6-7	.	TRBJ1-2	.	CASSNTGNYGYTF	TGTGCCAGCAGCAACACAGGGAACTATGGCTACACCTTC
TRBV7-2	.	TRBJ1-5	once	CASSQVGGSHQPQHF	TGTGCCAGCAGCCAAGTGGGGGGATCCCATCAGCCCCAGCATTTT